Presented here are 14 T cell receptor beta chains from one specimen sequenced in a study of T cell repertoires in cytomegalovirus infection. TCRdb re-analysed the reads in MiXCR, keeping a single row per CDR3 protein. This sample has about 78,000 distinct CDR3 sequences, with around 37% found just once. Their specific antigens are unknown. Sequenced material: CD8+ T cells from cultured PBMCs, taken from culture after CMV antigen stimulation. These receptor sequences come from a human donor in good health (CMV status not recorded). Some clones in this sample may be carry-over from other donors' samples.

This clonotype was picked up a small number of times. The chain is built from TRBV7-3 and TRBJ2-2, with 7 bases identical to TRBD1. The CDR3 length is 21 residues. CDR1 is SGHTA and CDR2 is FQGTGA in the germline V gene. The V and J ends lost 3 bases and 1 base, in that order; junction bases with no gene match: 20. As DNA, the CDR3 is TGTGCCAGCAGCTTCTCCCCGATCAATAGACAGGGCCTAAAGAACACCGGGGAGCTGTTTTTT. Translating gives CASSFSPINRQGLKNTGELFF.

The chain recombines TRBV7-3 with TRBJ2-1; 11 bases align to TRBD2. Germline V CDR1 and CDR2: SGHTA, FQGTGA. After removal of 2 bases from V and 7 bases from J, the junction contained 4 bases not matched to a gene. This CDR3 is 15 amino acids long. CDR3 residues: CASSLLAGGRNEQFF. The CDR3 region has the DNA TGTGCCAGCAGCTTACTAGCGGGGGGACGAAATGAGCAGTTCTTC.

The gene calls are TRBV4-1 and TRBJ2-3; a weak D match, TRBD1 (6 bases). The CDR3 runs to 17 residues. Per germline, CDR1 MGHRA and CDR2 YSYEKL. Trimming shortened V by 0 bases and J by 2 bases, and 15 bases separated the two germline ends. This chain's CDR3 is CASSQEGRDTFTDTQYF. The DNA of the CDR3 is TGCGCCAGCAGCCAAGAAGGCCGGGACACATTCACAGATACGCAGTATTTT.

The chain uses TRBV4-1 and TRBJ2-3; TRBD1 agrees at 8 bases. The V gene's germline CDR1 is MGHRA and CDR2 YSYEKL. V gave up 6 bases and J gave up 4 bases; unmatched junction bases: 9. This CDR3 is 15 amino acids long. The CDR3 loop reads CASRVWQGAPDTQYF. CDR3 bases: TGCGCCAGCAGGGTTTGGCAGGGGGCCCCAGATACGCAGTATTTT.

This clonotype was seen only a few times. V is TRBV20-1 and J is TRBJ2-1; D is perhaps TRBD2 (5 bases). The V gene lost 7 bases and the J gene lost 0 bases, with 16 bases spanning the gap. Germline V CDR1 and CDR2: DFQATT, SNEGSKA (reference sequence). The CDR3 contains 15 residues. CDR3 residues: CSGIYGVYSYNEQFF. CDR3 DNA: TGCAGTGGAATTTACGGGGTGTACTCCTACAATGAGCAGTTCTTC.

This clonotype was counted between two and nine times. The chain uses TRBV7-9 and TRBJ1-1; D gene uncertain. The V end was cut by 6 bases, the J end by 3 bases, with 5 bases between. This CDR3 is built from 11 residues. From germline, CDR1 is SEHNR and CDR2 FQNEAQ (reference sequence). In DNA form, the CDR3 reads TGTGCCAGCAGTTGGGACACTGAAGCTTTCTTT. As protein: CASSWDTEAFF.

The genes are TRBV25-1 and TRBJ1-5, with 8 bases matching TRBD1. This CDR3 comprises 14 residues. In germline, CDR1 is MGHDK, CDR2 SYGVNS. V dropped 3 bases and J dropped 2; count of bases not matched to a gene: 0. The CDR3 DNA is TGTGCCAGCAGTGAGGACAGGGGCAATCAGCCCCAGCATTTT. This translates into CASSEDRGNQPQHF.

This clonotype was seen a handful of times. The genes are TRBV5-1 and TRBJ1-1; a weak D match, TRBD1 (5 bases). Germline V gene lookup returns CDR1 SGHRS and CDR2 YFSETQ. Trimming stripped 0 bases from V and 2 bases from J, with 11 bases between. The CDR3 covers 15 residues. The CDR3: CASSLAGVLNTEAFF. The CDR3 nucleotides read TGCGCCAGCAGCTTGGCGGGGGTTTTAAACACTGAAGCTTTCTTT.

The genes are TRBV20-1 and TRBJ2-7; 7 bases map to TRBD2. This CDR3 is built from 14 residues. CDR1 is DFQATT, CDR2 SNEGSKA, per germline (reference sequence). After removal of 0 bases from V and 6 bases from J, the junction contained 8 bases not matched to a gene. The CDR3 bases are TGCAGTGCTAGAGAGGGGGGGGATTATCTCGAGCAGTACTTC. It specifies CSAREGGDYLEQYF.

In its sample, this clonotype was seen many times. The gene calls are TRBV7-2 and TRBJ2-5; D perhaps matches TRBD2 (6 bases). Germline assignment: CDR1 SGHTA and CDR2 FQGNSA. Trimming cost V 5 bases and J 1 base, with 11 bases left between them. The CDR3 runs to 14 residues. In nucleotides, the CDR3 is TGTGCCAGCAGCCCAGTGACTAGCCAAGAGACCCAGTACTTC. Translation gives CASSPVTSQETQYF.

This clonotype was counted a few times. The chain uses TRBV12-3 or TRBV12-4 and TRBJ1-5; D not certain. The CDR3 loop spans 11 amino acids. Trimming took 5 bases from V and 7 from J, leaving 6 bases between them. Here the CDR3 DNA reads TGTGCCAGCAGTGTCGGGCAGCCCCAGCATTTT. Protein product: CASSVGQPQHF.

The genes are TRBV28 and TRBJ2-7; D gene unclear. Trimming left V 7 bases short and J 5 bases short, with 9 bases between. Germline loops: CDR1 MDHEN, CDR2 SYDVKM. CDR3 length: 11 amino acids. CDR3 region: CASNSVHEQYF. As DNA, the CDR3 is TGTGCCAGCAACTCGGTTCACGAGCAGTACTTC.

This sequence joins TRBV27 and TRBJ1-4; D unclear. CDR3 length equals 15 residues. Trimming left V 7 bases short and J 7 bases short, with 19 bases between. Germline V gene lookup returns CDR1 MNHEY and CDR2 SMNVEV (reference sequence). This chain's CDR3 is CASTISGQHGEKLFF. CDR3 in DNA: TGTGCCAGCACAATTTCGGGCCAGCACGGTGAAAAACTGTTTTTT.

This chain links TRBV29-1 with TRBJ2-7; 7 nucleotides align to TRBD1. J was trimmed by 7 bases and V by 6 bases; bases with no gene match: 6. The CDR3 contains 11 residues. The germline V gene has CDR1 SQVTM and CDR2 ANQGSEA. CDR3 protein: CSVESRGEQYF. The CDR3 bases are TGCAGCGTAGAAAGCAGGGGGGAGCAGTACTTC.